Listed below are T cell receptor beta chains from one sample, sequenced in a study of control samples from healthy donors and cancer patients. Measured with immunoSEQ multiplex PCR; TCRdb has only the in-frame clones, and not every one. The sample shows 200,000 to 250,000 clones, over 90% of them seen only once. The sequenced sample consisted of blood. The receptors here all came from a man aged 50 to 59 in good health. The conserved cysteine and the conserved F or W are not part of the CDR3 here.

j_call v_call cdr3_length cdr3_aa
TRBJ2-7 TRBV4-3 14 ASSQAPSGISYEQY
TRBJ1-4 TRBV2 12 ASTGLPGNEKLF
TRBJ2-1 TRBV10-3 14 AISESGLAGGPKQF
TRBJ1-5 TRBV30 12 AWRGGGSYQPQH
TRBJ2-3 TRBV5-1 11 ASSLVGRNTQY
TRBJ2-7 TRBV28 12 ASAQGRRVNEQY
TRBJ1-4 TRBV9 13 ASSVGRGASGKLF
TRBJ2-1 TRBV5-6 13 ASTSWGSSYNEQF
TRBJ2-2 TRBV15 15 ATSFTPTGLSTGELF
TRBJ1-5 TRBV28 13 ASSLGQRTNQPQH
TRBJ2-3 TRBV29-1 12 SVEDRTGADTQY
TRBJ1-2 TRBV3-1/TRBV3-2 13 ASSLGGGFNYGYT
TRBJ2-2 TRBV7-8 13 ASSLGLSNTGELF
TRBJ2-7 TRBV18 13 ASSQTGTGGYEQY
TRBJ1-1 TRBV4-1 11 ASSQGRSGEAF
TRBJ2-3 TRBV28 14 ASSVVFTGITDTQY
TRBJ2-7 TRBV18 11 ASSPGTGLEQY
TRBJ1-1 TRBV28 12 ASSTHRRVTEAF
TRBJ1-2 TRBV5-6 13 ASRPPGTGSRGYT
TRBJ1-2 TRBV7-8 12 ASSLSGKRDGYT
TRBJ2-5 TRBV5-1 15 ASSLSSGGAPRGTQY
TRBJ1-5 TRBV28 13 ASSFSVPGSQPQH
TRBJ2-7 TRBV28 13 ASSLSSGGSYEQY
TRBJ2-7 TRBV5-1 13 ASSPLAGQAYEQY
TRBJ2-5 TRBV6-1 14 ASSDPHGSGEETQY
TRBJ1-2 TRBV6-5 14 ASSYSRRGGSYGYT
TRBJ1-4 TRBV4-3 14 ASSQDKSSTNEKLF
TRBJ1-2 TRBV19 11 ASSGQGNYGYT
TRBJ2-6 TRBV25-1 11 ASIDSGANVLT
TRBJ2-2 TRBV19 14 ASRVGGQVNTGELF
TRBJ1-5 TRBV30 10 AWMSGDQPQH
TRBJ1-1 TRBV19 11 ASSSQMNTEAF
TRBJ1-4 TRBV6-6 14 ASSYGQTATNEKLF
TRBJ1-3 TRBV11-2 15 ASSLDPLKTGGNTIY
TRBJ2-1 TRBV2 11 ASRAGPQNEQF
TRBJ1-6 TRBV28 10 ASRGQGAPLH
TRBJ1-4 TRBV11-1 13 ASSSEPTTSEKLF
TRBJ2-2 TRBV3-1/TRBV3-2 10 ASSPVFGELF